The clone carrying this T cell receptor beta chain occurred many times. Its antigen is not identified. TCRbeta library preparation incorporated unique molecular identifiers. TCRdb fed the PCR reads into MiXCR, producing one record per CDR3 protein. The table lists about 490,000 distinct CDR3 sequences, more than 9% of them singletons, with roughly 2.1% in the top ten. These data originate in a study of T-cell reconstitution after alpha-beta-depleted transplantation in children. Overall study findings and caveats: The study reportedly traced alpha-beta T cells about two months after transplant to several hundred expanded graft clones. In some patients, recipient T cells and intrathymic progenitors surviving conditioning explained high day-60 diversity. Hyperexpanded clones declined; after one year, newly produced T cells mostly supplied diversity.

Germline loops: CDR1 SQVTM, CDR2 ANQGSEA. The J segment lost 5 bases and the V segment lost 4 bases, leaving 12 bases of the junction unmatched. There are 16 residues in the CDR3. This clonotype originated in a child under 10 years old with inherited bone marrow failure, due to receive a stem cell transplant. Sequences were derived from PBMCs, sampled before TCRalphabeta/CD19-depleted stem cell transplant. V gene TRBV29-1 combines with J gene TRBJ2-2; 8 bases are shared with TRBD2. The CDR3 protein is CSVGGSGASGTGELFF. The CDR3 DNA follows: TGCAGCGTTGGGGGTAGCGGGGCGTCCGGGACCGGGGAGCTGTTTTTT.